The clone carrying this T cell receptor beta chain was observed many times. The data originate from a study of blood T cell repertoires in COVID-19. Overall study context: The United States, Italy and Spain were the sources of the acute and convalescent COVID-19 samples.

V gave up 4 bases and J gave up 0 bases; unmatched junction bases: 10. Germline V CDR1 and CDR2: SGHRS, YFSETQ. The CDR3 extends over 17 amino acids. Using immunoSEQ multiplex PCR, the repertoire was profiled, and TCRdb retains in-frame clones only, with some absent. The sample lists 80,000 to 100,000 clones, 74% seen once, with about 3.9% in the top ten. The specimen sequenced was peripheral blood. The sequence was obtained from a man in his sixties or seventies with COVID-19, enrolled during active disease. The chain employs TRBV5-1 and TRBJ2-4, with 7 bases identical to TRBD2. The CDR3 region has the DNA TGCGCCAGCAGCCCGGGAGGAGTTAGGCTAGCCAAAAACATTCAGTACTTC. It yields the protein CASSPGGVRLAKNIQYF.